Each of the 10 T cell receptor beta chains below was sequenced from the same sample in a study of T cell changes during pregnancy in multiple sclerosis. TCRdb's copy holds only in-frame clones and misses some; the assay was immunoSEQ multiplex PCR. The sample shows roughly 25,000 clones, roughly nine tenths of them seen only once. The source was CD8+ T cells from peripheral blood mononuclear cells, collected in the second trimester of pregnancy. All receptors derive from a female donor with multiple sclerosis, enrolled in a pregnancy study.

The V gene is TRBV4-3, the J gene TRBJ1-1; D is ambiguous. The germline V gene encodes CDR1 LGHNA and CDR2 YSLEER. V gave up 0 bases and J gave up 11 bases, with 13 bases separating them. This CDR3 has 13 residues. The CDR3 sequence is CASSQDAEGMAFF. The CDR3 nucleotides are TGCGCCAGCAGCCAAGATGCTGAGGGTATGGCTTTCTTT.

This CDR3 reads CASSFRERNEQFF. The CDR3 DNA follows: TGTGCCAGCAGCTTCCGGGAACGTAATGAGCAGTTCTTC. The chain employs TRBV7-9 and TRBJ2-1, with a tentative D call TRBD2 (5 bases). The CDR3 spans 13 residues. V gave up 3 bases and J gave up 7 bases, with 10 bases separating them. Germline V gives CDR1 SEHNR, CDR2 FQNEAQ (reference sequence).

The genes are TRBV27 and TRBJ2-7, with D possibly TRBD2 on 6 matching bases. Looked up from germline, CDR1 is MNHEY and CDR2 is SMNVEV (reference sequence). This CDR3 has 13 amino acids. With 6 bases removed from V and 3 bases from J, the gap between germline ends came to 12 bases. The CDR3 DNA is TGTGCCAGCAGCCAGGGACTGATCTACGAGCAGTACTTC. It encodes CASSQGLIYEQYF.

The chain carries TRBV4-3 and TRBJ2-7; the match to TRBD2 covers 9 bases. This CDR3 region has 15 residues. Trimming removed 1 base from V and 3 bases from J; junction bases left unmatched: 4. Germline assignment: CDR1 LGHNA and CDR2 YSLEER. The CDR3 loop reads CASSQGSSGIYEQYF. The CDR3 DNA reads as TGCGCCAGCAGCCAAGGATCTAGCGGGATCTACGAGCAGTACTTC.

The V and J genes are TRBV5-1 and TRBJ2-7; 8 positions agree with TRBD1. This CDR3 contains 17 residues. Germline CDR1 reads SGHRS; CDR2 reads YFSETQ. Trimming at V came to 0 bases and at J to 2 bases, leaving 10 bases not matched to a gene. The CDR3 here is CASSLAERDRFPYEQYF. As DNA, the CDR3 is TGCGCCAGCAGCTTGGCGGAGAGGGACAGGTTCCCCTACGAGCAGTACTTC.

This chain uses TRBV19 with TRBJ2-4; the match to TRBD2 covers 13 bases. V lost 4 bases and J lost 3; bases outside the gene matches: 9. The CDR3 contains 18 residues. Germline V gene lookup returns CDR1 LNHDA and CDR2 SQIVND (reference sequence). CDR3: CASSTPGLAGTDKNIQYF. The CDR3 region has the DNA TGTGCCAGTAGTACACCGGGACTAGCGGGGACAGACAAAAACATTCAGTACTTC.

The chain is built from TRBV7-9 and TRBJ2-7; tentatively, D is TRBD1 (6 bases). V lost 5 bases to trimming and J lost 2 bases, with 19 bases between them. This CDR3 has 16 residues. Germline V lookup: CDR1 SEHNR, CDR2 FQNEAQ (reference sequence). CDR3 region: CASSQTARGPAYEQYF. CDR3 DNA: TGTGCCAGCAGCCAGACAGCCAGGGGACCTGCCTACGAGCAGTACTTC.

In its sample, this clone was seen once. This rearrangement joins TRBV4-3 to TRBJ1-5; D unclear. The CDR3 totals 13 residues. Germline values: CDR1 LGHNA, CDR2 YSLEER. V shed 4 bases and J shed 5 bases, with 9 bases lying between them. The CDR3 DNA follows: TGCGCCAGCAGCCGCGAGGGTGATCAGCCCCAGCATTTT. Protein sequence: CASSREGDQPQHF.

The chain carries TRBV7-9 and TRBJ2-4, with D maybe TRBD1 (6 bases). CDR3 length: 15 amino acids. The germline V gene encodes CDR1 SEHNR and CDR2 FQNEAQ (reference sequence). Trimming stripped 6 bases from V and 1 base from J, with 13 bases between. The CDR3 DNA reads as TGTGCCAGCAGATCTGTGGGGGCCGCCAAAAACATTCAGTACTTC. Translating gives CASRSVGAAKNIQYF.

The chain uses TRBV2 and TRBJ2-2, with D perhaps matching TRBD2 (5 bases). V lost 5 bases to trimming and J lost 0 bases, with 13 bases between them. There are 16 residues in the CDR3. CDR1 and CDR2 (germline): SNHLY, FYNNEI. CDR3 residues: CASSPFIASNTGELFF. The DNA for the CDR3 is TGTGCCAGCAGTCCGTTCATAGCGTCGAACACCGGGGAGCTGTTTTTT.